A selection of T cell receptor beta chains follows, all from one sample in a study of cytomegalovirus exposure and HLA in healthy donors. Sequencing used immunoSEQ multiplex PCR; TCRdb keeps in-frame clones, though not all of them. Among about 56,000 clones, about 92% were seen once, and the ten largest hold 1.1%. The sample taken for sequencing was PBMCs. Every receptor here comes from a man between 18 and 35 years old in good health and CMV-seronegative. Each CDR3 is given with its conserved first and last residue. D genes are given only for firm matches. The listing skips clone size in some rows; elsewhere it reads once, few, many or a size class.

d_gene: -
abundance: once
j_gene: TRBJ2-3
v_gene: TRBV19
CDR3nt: TGTGCCAGTAGTTCGCGCGAGACAGATACGCAGTATTTT
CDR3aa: CASSSRETDTQYF

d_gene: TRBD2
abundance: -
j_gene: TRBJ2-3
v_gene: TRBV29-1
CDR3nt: TGCAGCGTTGGCGGGAGGGACACAGATACGCAGTATTTT
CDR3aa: CSVGGRDTDTQYF

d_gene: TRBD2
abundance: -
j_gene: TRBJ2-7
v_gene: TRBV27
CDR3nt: TGTGCCAGCAGTAAGGGACTAGCGGGAAGGGGGGAGCAGTACTTC
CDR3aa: CASSKGLAGRGEQYF

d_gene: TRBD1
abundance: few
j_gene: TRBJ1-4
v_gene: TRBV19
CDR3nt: TGTGCCAGTAGTTGGACAGGGCGTGCAACTAATGAAAAACTGTTTTTT
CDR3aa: CASSWTGRATNEKLFF

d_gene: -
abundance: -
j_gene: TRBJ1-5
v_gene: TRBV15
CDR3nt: TGTGCCACCGCCGGGGGGGGCAGCAATCAGCCCCAGCATTTT
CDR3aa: CATAGGGSNQPQHF

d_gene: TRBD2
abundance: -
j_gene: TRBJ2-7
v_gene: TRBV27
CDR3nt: TGTGCCAGCAGATTAGCGGGAGGGCCCTACGAGCAGTACTTC
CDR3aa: CASRLAGGPYEQYF

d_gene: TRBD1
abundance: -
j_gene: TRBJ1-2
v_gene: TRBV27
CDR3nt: TGTGCCAGCAGTCCGAGCTTGGGGACAGGGAATGTCTATGGCTACACCTTC
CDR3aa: CASSPSLGTGNVYGYTF

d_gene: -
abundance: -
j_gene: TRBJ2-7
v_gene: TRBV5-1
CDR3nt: TGCGCCAGCAGCTTGGGAGCGGCCACCTACGAGCAGTACTTC
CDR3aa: CASSLGAATYEQYF

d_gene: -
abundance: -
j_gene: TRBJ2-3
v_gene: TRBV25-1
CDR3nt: TGTGCCAGCAGGGCGGCGTCAGCACGCTCTAGCACAGATACGCAGTATTTT
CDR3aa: CASRAASARSSTDTQYF

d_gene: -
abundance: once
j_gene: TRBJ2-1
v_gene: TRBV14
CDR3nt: TGTGCCAGCAGCCGGAGTCGGGTAGCAAATGAGCAGTTCTTC
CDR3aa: CASSRSRVANEQFF

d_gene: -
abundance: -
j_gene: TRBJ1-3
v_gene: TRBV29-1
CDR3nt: TGCAGCGTTAGTGACTCCATGGGAAACACCATATATTTT
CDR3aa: CSVSDSMGNTIYF

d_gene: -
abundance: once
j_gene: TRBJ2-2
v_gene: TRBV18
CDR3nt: TGTGCCAGCTCACCGTCAGGGGTAACCGGGGAGCTGTTTTTT
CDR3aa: CASSPSGVTGELFF

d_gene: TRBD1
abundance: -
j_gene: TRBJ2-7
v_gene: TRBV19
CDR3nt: TGTGCCACTACCTCCGGGACAGGCCTCTACGAGCAGTACTTC
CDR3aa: CATTSGTGLYEQYF

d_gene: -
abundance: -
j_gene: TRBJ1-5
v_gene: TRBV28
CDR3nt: TGTGCCAGCAGACGAACCGCAGGGAAGGGCAATCAGCCCCAGCATTTT
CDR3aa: CASRRTAGKGNQPQHF

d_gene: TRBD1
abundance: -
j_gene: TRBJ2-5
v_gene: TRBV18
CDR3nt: TGTGCCAGCTCACCACCTGCAGGGGGAGAGACCCAGTACTTC
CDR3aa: CASSPPAGGETQYF

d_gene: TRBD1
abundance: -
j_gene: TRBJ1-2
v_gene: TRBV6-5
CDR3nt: TGTGCCAGCAGTTACGATGGATGGGACAGCTATGGCTACACCTTC
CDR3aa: CASSYDGWDSYGYTF

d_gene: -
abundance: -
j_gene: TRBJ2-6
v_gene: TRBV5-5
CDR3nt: TGTGCCAACCTAATGGGGGCCAACGTCCTGACTTTC
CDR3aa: CANLMGANVLTF

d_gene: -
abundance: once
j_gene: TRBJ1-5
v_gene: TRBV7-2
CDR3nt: TGTGCCAGCAGCTTCGGGGCCCCAGGGGGCAATCAGCCCCAGCATTTT
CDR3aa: CASSFGAPGGNQPQHF

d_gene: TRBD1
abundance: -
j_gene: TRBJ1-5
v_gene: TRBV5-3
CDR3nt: TGTGCCCGAAACAGGGGTAGCAATCAGCCCCAGCATTTT
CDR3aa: CARNRGSNQPQHF

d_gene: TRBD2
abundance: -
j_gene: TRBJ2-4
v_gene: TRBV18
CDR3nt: TGTGCCAGCTCACCACCGGGACTAGCGGGAGGGCTAGCCAAAAACATTCAGTACTTC
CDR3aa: CASSPPGLAGGLAKNIQYF

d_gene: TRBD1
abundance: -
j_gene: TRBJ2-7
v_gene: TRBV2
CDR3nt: TGTGCCAGCAGCGAATACAGGGGCTACGAGCAGTACTTC
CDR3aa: CASSEYRGYEQYF

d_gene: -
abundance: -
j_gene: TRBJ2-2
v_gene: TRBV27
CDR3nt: TGTGCCAGCAGTTTAGCGGAACTCGGGGAGCTGTTTTTT
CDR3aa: CASSLAELGELFF

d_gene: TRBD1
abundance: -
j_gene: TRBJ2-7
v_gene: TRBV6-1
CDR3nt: TGTGCCAGCAGGAAAGGACAGGGGGAGTACGAGCAGTACTTC
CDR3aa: CASRKGQGEYEQYF

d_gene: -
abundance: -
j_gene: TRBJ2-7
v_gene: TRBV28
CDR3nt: TGTGCCACCTCTATCAGGGTCCCCTACGAGCAGTACTTC
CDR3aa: CATSIRVPYEQYF

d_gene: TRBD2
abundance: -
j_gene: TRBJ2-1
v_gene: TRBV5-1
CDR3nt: TGCGCCAGCAGTCCCTTTGGGAGCGGGAGGGCTGTTGAGCAGTTCTTC
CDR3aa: CASSPFGSGRAVEQFF

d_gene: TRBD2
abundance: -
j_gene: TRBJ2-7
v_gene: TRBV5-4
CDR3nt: TGTGCCAGCAGCTCGACTAGCGGTAGCTCCTACGAGCAGTACTTC
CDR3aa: CASSSTSGSSYEQYF

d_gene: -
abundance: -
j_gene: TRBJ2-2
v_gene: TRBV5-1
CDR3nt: TGCGCCAGCAGCGTAGGACTGGACGGGGAGCTGTTTTTT
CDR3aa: CASSVGLDGELFF

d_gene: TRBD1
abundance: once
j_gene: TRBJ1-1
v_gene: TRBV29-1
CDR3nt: TGCAGCGTTGAGGCGGGGACAGCGAACACTGAAGCTTTCTTT
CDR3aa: CSVEAGTANTEAFF

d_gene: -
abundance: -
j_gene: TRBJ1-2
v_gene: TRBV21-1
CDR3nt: TGTGCCAGCAGGGGCCTCTATGGCTACACCTTC
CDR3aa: CASRGLYGYTF

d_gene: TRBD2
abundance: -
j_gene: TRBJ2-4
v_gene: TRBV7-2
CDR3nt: TGTGCCAGCAGCCCTAGGACTAGCGGGGCTTTAGCCAAAAACATTCAGTACTTC
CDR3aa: CASSPRTSGALAKNIQYF

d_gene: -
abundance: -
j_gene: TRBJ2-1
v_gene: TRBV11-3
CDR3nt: TGTGCCAGCAGCTCATCCGGTGGGAGATACAATGAGCAGTTCTTC
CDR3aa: CASSSSGGRYNEQFF

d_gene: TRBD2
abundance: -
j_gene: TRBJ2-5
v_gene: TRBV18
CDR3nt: TGTGCCAGCTCAAGCGGGGAAGAGACCCAGTACTTC
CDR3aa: CASSSGEETQYF

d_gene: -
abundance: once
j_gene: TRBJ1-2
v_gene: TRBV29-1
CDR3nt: TGCAGCGTTGAACGCGGGAGTGGCTACACCTTC
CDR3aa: CSVERGSGYTF

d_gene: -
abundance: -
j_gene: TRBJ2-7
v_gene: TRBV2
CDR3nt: TGTGCCAGCAGTGAGTACTACGAGCAGTACTTC
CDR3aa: CASSEYYEQYF

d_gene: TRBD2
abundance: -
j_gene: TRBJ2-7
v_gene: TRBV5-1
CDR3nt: TGCGCCAGCAGCTTCCTGGGAGGGTGGTACGAGCAGTACTTC
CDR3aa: CASSFLGGWYEQYF

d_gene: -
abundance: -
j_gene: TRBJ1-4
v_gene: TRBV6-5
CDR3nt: TGTGCCAGCTCTCGAGGGGGGGGTACTAATGAAAAACTGTTTTTT
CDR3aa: CASSRGGGTNEKLFF

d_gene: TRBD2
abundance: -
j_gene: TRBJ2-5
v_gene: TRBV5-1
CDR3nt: TGCGCCAGCAGCGGCTCTAGCGGGCAAGAGACCCAGTACTTC
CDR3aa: CASSGSSGQETQYF

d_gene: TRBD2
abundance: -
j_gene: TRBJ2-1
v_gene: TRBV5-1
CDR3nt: TGCGCCAGCAGCTCAGCGGGGAATTACAATGAGCAGTTCTTC
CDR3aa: CASSSAGNYNEQFF

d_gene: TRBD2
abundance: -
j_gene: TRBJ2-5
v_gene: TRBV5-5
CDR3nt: TGTGCCAGCAGCCGAGGGACTAAGAAAGAGACCCAGTACTTC
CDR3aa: CASSRGTKKETQYF

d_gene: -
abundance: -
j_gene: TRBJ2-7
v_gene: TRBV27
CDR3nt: TGTGCCAGCAGCCCATTTGGAGTGCGGGAGCAGTACTTC
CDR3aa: CASSPFGVREQYF

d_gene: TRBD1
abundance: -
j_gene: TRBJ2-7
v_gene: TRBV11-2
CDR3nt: TGTGCCAGCAGCGAGACAGGGGCCTACGAGCAGTACTTC
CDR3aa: CASSETGAYEQYF

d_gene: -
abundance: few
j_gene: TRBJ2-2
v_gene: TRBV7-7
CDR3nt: TGTGCTAGCAGCTTGAGTTATAGCACCGGGGAGCTGTTTTTT
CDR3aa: CASSLSYSTGELFF